This T cell receptor (beta chain) was identified during a study of cytomegalovirus exposure and HLA in healthy donors (TCRdb year 2017). Some background on the complete study: In an earlier analysis of several hundred of the donors, 276 Gb of sequence data and 117 million unique TCR beta sequences from roughly 190 million T cells were reported. An early release covering 550 to 650 HLA-typed donors comprised 250 to 350 gigabases of sequencing data and 85 million or so unique TCR sequences. Of the 300 to 500 genotyped donors, 65% to 90% were placed in the genetic ancestry cluster associated with self-reported Caucasian donors. The aim of the study was to test whether cataloging public T cell receptors could identify signatures of past pathogen exposure. The T cell repertoires of 666 subjects were profiled by immunosequencing and related to cytomegalovirus serostatus. Along with the approximately 650-subject first cohort, a separate validation cohort of over a hundred different subjects was used. To predict cytomegalovirus infection status, the study brought together high-throughput TCR immunosequencing, statistical association of individual TCRs with disease status, and machine learning. A later analysis re-analyzed previously published TCR beta repertoires from 660 or so donors and added high-resolution HLA genotyping to study TCR occurrence patterns. The later analysis used no new phenotypic data to find candidate immune exposures, relying instead on TCR beta sequences and their occurrence across donors. An earlier analysis of around 580 of the donors used high-throughput TCR beta sequencing to judge whether each TCR beta V gene segment behaved as functional or pseudogenic. Donor age, sex, ethnicity and CMV serostatus were collected together with the repertoire data. In a later genetic analysis, genome-wide SNP genotypes for about three fifths of the roughly 670 donors were used, and that subset was treated as a discovery cohort. All discovery cohort repertoires had been generated using a single sequencing platform. Both class I and class II loci were covered by HLA typing, at four-digit resolution. The number of typed donors differed by locus: roughly 629-630 for A, B, C, DRB1 and DQB1; 500 to 550 for DQA1; approximately 610 for DPA1; and 450 to 480 for DPB1. Five DR-DQ haplotypes were handled as single units for association and clustering, since linkage in the cohort was strong. On average, 235,054 unique TCR beta nucleotide sequences were sequenced per donor among 350 to 400 genotyped donors of the cohort, with around 19% of those sequences being non-productive.

In total, approximately 610 healthy bone marrow donors made up the cohort. All cohort members were sampled while nominally healthy, although unrecorded immune exposures were likely present. The donor was CMV seropositive and belonged to the group of more than 250 seropositive cohort members. Each donor provided a peripheral blood sample, and peripheral blood mononuclear cells were used for TCR beta sequencing. The Qiagen DNeasy Blood Extraction Kit was used to extract genomic DNA from the blood cell samples. Library prep was done by the immunoSEQ multiplex PCR assay. A mixture of 60 forward primers for TCR Vbeta segments and 13 reverse primers for TCR Jbeta segments was used in the multiplex PCR. A multiplex PCR assay on genomic DNA amplified the CDR3 region of rearranged TCR beta genes. The Illumina HiSeq System was used to sequence the amplified TCR beta libraries as 87-base-pair reads. Regarding the original processing steps: Across the 700 or so repertoires, a later analysis counted some 81 million unique TCR beta chains, 9.5 million to 13 million of which were shared by at least two donors. Raw reads were error-corrected and collapsed into unique sequences with a nearest-neighbor algorithm that merged closely related sequences to remove PCR and sequencing errors. CDR3 sequences were aligned to IMGT reference sequences to assign V, D and J gene segments. For a sequence to be retained, at least a six-nucleotide match to both a V gene segment and a J gene segment was required. A rearrangement was called productive if the CDR3 had no stop codons and remained in frame with V and J, and every other rearrangement was called non-productive. CDR3 was defined by IMGT convention, running from the second conserved V-encoded cysteine to the conserved J-encoded phenylalanine. The earlier analysis of more than 450 of the donors excluded sequences that lacked an unambiguous match to a single V gene segment. An earlier analysis of a few hundred of the donors called V segments functional above 56.7% productive rearrangements and segregating when the between-donor standard deviation exceeded 5%. A statistical classification framework was built for diagnosing cytomegalovirus status from the catalog of TCR beta chain sequences. V and J gene assignment, in a later analysis, came from comparing TCR nucleotide sequences with IMGT/GENE-DB human TR gene sequences. In a later analysis, CDR3 sequences and most-parsimonious VDJ recombination scenarios were assigned using the TCRdist pipeline. In a later analysis, every TCR beta chain was defined by the combination of its CDR3 amino acid sequence and its V-gene family, and reads without a unique V-gene family were dropped. As a way to deal with suspected cross-contamination and a sequencing artifact, a later analysis dropped 450 to 700 nucleotide sequences that were highly shared and had low generation probability. In a later analysis, a clonal expansion index was calculated for each public chain from normalized within-repertoire ranks of inferred template counts. A later analysis computed generation probabilities with a VDJ recombination model fitted to out-of-frame rearrangements, and checked the results against IGoR. Hypergeometric tests were used in a later analysis to score TCR-TCR, TCR-HLA and TCR-CMV co-occurrence, with a repertoire-size bias correction applied to the TCR pairs. A later analysis estimated false discovery rates by permuting HLA or CMV assignments 20 times. In a later analysis, co-occurring TCRs were grouped using DBSCAN, and TCRdist sequence similarity was added for clustering within HLA-allele-positive subsets. For co-occurrence clustering, repertoires with fewer than 30,000 or more than 120,000 public chains were excluded, along with roughly 5 repertoires with anomalous nucleotide sharing. TCRdb's version of the immuneACCESS table is confined to in-frame rearrangements and falls short of the full clone set. An unresolved V gene accounts for under half of the shortfall where checked; the remainder is of unknown origin. That table furnishes V, J and clone size, whereas the DNA furnished D and trimming. Within this sample are 110,000 or so clones, with 70% to 80% of them counted one time only. The top ten clones comprise about 4% of the sample.

Comments on this clone: The target of this receptor is not known. Base qualities are missing; no much larger clone stands one base away.

Points the paper makes about the study in general: Presence/absence analyses assumed roughly uniform sequencing depth across donors, an assumption that may not hold. The earlier analysis of about 600 of the donors excluded roughly 17 rarely observed V segments, including chromosome 9 orphons, because counts were too low. Because HLA typing was missing for some donors at each locus, association tests included only the typed subset. In a later genetic analysis, a missense DCLRE1C variant was associated with V-gene and J-gene trimming of TCR beta chains, and the association was replicated in an independent cohort. When HLA alleles, especially DR and DQ, strongly co-occurred, attributing TCR associations to individual alleles was difficult. Correlated functional status among segregating V segments might reflect linkage disequilibrium, but an unknown experimental factor could not be ruled out. In a later analysis, HLA-associated TCR beta chains were found to be more clonally expanded and to have lower generation probabilities than equally common non-associated chains. The authors suggested that the approach could potentially be extended to other disease states and immunological phenotypes. A later analysis found that most CMV-associated TCR beta chains appeared HLA-restricted, with HLA associations seemingly driven largely by CMV exposure. In an earlier analysis of several hundred of the donors, most TCR beta V segments were observed in productive rearrangements about 90% or about 30% of the time, broadly matching IMGT annotations. In the study, approximately 150 TCR beta chains were listed as associated with cytomegalovirus. Only TCR beta chains were sequenced in this cohort, and the absence of alpha or paired-chain data limited detectable features. A few of the identified cytomegalovirus-associated TCR beta chains were confirmed in vitro to be specific for cytomegalovirus antigens. A later analysis reported that several top co-occurrence clusters appeared linked to parvovirus B19, influenza, CMV and Epstein-Barr virus. According to a later genetic analysis, donors in an Asian-associated ancestry cluster had fewer N-insertions in productive TCRs than the roughly 660-donor mean. The sequencing pipeline was judged likely to have produced a cluster of highly shared sequence variants as a technical artifact. The only immune exposure information available for the cohort was CMV serostatus. Across donors, most TCR sequences were observed very rarely, whereas some public TCRs were present in many individuals. A further reported finding was that TCR beta sequences accurately predicted the HLA-A and HLA-B alleles for most subjects in the first cohort. In a later analysis, TCR association rates were found to vary across HLA loci, with the most associated TCRs seen for DRB1 alleles and the fewest for HLA-C alleles. In a later analysis, 16,951 TCR beta sequences were associated with specific HLA alleles at a false discovery rate of 0.05. In both the original and validation cohorts, the classifier was reported to diagnose cytomegalovirus status with high specificity and sensitivity.

The receptor's source is a woman between 40 and 50 years old in good health and CMV-seropositive. The sequencing input was PBMCs.

The DNA sequence is given as TGTGCCAGCAGCTTAGAGCGGCCTGGGGCCAACGTCCTGACTTTC. It translates to CASSLERPGANVLTF. Recombination connected TRBV7-9 to TRBJ2-6, with TRBD2 tentatively as D gene (5 bases match). The CDR3 starts with the cysteine, ends with the phenylalanine, and has 15 residues. Just CDR3 DNA is preserved here, 45 bases in frame from base 1. CDR1 and CDR2, looked up from the germline V gene (reference sequence), are SEHNR and FQNEAQ. Trimming removed 1 base from V and 2 bases from J, leaving 6 bases between the germline ends.